These T cell receptor beta chains were read from a single sample in a study of shared clonotypes between healthy human individuals. The assay was immunoSEQ multiplex PCR, and TCRdb's table has in-frame clones only and misses some. Of about 990,000 clones listed, 75% to 85% are singletons. Specimen: memory CD4+ T cells from PBMCs. The receptors originated from a young man in good health. Some clones in this sample may be carry-over from other donors' samples. The CDR3 runs from the conserved cysteine through the conserved F or W. Fields, in order: J gene, D gene, V gene, clone size, CDR3 protein, CDR3 DNA. A D gene is named only where the DNA matches it firmly. Size is stated for part of the rows, as once, few or many counts, or as a class when the clone is expanded.

>TRBJ2-3|NA|TRBV5-1|NA
CASSSGMGTDTQYF
TGCGCCAGCAGCTCTGGAATGGGCACAGATACGCAGTATTTT
>TRBJ2-7|TRBD2|TRBV18|NA
CASSILPSGRAENEQYF
TGTGCCAGCTCAATCTTGCCAAGCGGGAGGGCCGAGAACGAGCAGTACTTC
>TRBJ2-3|TRBD2|TRBV7-3|NA
CASSPQLAGGPYDTQYF
TGTGCCAGCAGCCCACAACTAGCGGGAGGGCCGTACGATACGCAGTATTTT
>TRBJ1-2|TRBD1|TRBV7-8|once
CASSFHKRTGIVNYGYTF
TGTGCCAGCAGCTTCCACAAACGGACAGGGATCGTAAACTATGGCTACACCTTC
>TRBJ1-2|NA|TRBV2|NA
CASSEQGRDGYGYTF
TGTGCCAGCAGTGAACAAGGCAGGGATGGGTATGGCTACACCTTC
>TRBJ2-7|TRBD2|TRBV10-3|NA
CAISDPYSTGGYEQYF
TGTGCCATCAGTGACCCGTATTCAACGGGAGGCTACGAGCAGTACTTC
>TRBJ1-2|TRBD1|TRBV7-8|few
CASSTSRGRGGYTF
TGTGCCAGCAGCACATCCAGGGGGCGTGGTGGCTACACCTTC
>TRBJ2-3|NA|TRBV19|NA
CASRSTLSSTDTQYF
TGTGCCAGCCGAAGCACCTTGTCTAGCACAGATACGCAGTATTTT
>TRBJ2-3|TRBD2|TRBV2|NA
CASMAGGPDTQYF
TGTGCCAGCATGGCGGGAGGGCCAGATACGCAGTATTTT
>TRBJ1-2|NA|TRBV5-1|NA
CASSLDGVDYGYTF
TGCGCCAGCAGCTTGGACGGGGTGGATTATGGCTACACCTTC
>TRBJ1-2|NA|TRBV28|NA
CASSLSSTLGYTF
TGTGCCAGCAGTTTATCCTCGACCCTAGGCTACACCTTC
>TRBJ1-3|NA|TRBV7-6|NA
CASSPLGPSSGNTIYF
TGTGCCAGCAGCCCTTTAGGTCCGAGCTCTGGAAACACCATATATTTT
>TRBJ2-7|NA|TRBV7-2|NA
CASSLEWSLSYEQYF
TGTGCCAGCAGCTTAGAATGGTCGCTCTCCTACGAGCAGTACTTC
>TRBJ1-1|NA|TRBV18|NA
CASSPNDGSEAFF
TGTGCCAGCTCACCGAATGATGGATCTGAAGCTTTCTTT
>TRBJ2-7|NA|TRBV4-3|NA
CASSLGGGRGPYEQYF
TGCGCCAGCAGCCTAGGGGGGGGCAGGGGTCCGTACGAGCAGTACTTC